These T cell receptor beta chains were read from a single sample in a study of blood T cell repertoires in COVID-19. Assay: immunoSEQ multiplex PCR; the TCRdb copy retains only in-frame clones and omits some. The sample shows tens of thousands of clones, around 78% of them seen only once. Sequenced sample: peripheral blood. These receptors were collected from a human donor in a cohort sampled during active COVID-19. The CDR3 runs from the conserved cysteine through the conserved F or W. A D gene is named only where the DNA matches it firmly. For some rows the clone size is stated as once, few or many, or as a class when expanded; others skip it.

v_gene,abundance,j_gene,d_gene,CDR3nt,CDR3aa
TRBV29-1,.,TRBJ1-5,.,TGCAGCGTTGAGGGTGGAGGGAATCAGCCCCAGCATTTT,CSVEGGGNQPQHF
TRBV5-1,.,TRBJ2-3,TRBD2,TGCGCCAGCAGCTTGGAAGTGACTAGCGGACAGTATTTT,CASSLEVTSGQYF
TRBV10-3,.,TRBJ2-7,TRBD2,TGTGCCGTAGGCGTAGCGGGGGACTACGAGCAGTACTTC,CAVGVAGDYEQYF
TRBV6-4,.,TRBJ2-3,TRBD2,TGTGCCAGCAGTGACACTAGCGGGAGTTCTGGAGATACGCAGTATTTT,CASSDTSGSSGDTQYF
TRBV6-5,.,TRBJ2-7,TRBD1,TGTGCCAGCAGTTACTCGGACAGGCAATCCTACGAGCAGTACTTC,CASSYSDRQSYEQYF
TRBV20-1,.,TRBJ2-7,TRBD2,TGCAGTGCTAGTGAACTAGCGGGAGCTCGAGAGCAGTACTTC,CSASELAGAREQYF
TRBV5-8,few,TRBJ2-1,TRBD1,TGTGCCAGCAGCCAGGGACAGGGGGCCTACAATGAGCAGTTCTTC,CASSQGQGAYNEQFF
TRBV5-6,once,TRBJ2-7,TRBD1,TGTGCCAGCAGCATCCGACAGGGAGCGTACGAGCAGTACTTC,CASSIRQGAYEQYF
TRBV27,.,TRBJ2-1,TRBD2,TGTGCCAGCAGTTTAAGCAGCGGGAGGGGGAATGAGCAGTTCTTC,CASSLSSGRGNEQFF
TRBV19,.,TRBJ2-7,.,TGTGCCAGTAGTACTTCTACAGGGAAAGGCTACGAGCAGTACTTC,CASSTSTGKGYEQYF
TRBV19,few,TRBJ1-5,.,TGTGCCAGTAGTATAGCCTTTAATCAGCCCCAGCATTTT,CASSIAFNQPQHF
TRBV6-2/TRBV6-3,.,TRBJ1-6,.,TGTGCCAGCAGTTCCATCAGGGTATCCGGCAATTCACCCCTCCACTTT,CASSSIRVSGNSPLHF
TRBV7-2,.,TRBJ1-4,.,TGTGCCAGCAGCAGGAAACAGGGTTGGGATGAAAAACTGTTTTTT,CASSRKQGWDEKLFF
TRBV18,few,TRBJ1-1,.,TGTGCCAGCTCACCAGACAGCACTGAAGCTTTCTTT,CASSPDSTEAFF
TRBV29-1,few,TRBJ1-2,.,TGCAGCGTAACCGGGAGGGGGGCCCTGGGCTATGGCTACACCTTC,CSVTGRGALGYGYTF
TRBV13,.,TRBJ2-3,.,TGTGCCAGCAGCTCTACTACGCAGTATTTT,CASSSTTQYF
TRBV5-4,.,TRBJ1-6,.,TGTGCCAGCAGCTTGGAGGGCAGGGATCTAAAACCCCTCCACTTT,CASSLEGRDLKPLHF
TRBV30,.,TRBJ2-1,.,TGTGCCTGGAGGGGACAAACGAGGCAGTTCTTC,CAWRGQTRQFF
TRBV6-2/TRBV6-3,.,TRBJ2-1,TRBD2,TGTGCCAGCAGTTACCTAGCGGGAGGTAGTAATGAGCAGTTCTTC,CASSYLAGGSNEQFF
TRBV5-1,.,TRBJ2-4,.,TGCGCCAGCAGCTTGGGGGACATCAAAAACATTCAGTACTTC,CASSLGDIKNIQYF
TRBV28,.,TRBJ1-1,.,TGTGCCAGCTACTGGAAGGGGATGAACACTGAAGCTTTCTTT,CASYWKGMNTEAFF
TRBV4-2,.,TRBJ2-5,TRBD2,TGTGCCAGCAGCGACGAACTAGCGGGAGAGACCCAGTACTTC,CASSDELAGETQYF
TRBV18,once,TRBJ1-4,TRBD1,TGTGCCAGCTCACGATTTCCGGCGGGACAGGGATCTGAAAAACTGTTTTTT,CASSRFPAGQGSEKLFF
TRBV5-1,.,TRBJ1-6,TRBD1,TGCGCCAGCAGCCCGTCACTCGGACAGGGAAGTTCACCCCTCCACTTT,CASSPSLGQGSSPLHF
TRBV5-1,once,TRBJ1-2,TRBD1,TGCGCCAGCAGTCCAGAGACAGGGGTGGACTATGGCTACACCTTC,CASSPETGVDYGYTF
TRBV30,.,TRBJ1-1,.,TGTGCCTGGAGTCTCCTGCGGGGTTGGGCGAACACTGAAGCTTTCTTT,CAWSLLRGWANTEAFF
TRBV11-2,.,TRBJ2-1,.,TGTGCCAGCAGCTTCGGAGCCTACTACAATGAGCAGTTCTTC,CASSFGAYYNEQFF
TRBV3-1/TRBV3-2,.,TRBJ2-5,TRBD1,TGTGCCAGCAGCCAAGGAATAGGGGGCCGGGAGACCCAGTACTTC,CASSQGIGGRETQYF
TRBV5-4,.,TRBJ2-7,TRBD2,TGTGCCAGCAGCTCGGGACTAGACCCCTACGAGCAGTACTTC,CASSSGLDPYEQYF
TRBV29-1,.,TRBJ2-5,TRBD2,TGCAGCGTTGAAGGTGGACTAGCGGGAGGTACTCAAGAGACCCAGTACTTC,CSVEGGLAGGTQETQYF
TRBV19,few,TRBJ2-1,TRBD2,TGTGCCAGTAGTAGGGGACTAGCGGGAGAGAATGAGCAGTTCTTC,CASSRGLAGENEQFF